The present TCR beta chain was sequenced within a study of cytomegalovirus exposure and HLA in healthy donors. Study-level points and caveats: Immune exposure information available was restricted to CMV serostatus. When a later analysis was performed, an Asian-associated ancestry cluster reportedly had fewer N-insertions than the roughly 640-donor mean. A missense variant in DCLRE1C was later tied to TCR beta V- and J-gene trimming.

The PCR employed 60 Vbeta primers together with 13 Jbeta primers. TCRdb keeps only in-frame clones here, not all; method: immunoSEQ multiplex PCR. The repertoire has some 100,000 clones, more than 65% of them found once; the top ten carry around 1.2%. The count of this clone is one. Its antigen remains unidentified. Germline lookup yields CDR1 LGHNA and CDR2 YSLEER. Trimming cost V 0 bases and J 9 bases, with 6 bases left between them. This CDR3 has 12 residues. The chain combines TRBV4-3 with TRBJ2-1; no clear D gene. Sequencing used PBMCs. This clonotype was sampled from a woman between 18 and 29 years old in good health and CMV-seronegative. The CDR3 sequence is CASSQDFREQFF. CDR3 DNA: TGCGCCAGCAGCCAAGATTTCCGTGAGCAGTTCTTC.